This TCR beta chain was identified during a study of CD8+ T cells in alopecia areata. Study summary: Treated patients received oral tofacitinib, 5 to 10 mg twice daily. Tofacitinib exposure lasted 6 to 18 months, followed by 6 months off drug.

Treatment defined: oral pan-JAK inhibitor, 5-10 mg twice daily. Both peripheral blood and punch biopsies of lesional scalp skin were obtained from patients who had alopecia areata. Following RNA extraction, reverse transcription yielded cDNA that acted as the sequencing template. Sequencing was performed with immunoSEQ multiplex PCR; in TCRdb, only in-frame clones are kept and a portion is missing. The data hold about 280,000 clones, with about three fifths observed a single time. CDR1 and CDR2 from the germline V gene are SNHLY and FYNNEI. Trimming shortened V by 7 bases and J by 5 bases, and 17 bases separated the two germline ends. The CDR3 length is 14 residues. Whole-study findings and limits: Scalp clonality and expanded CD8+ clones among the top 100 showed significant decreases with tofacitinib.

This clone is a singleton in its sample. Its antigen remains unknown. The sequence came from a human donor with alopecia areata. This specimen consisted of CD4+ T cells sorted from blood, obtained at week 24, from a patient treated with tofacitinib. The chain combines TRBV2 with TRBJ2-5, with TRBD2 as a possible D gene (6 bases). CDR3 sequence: CASIALAAGETQYF. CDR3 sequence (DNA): TGTGCCAGCATAGCTTTAGCGGCCGGGGAGACCCAGTACTTC.